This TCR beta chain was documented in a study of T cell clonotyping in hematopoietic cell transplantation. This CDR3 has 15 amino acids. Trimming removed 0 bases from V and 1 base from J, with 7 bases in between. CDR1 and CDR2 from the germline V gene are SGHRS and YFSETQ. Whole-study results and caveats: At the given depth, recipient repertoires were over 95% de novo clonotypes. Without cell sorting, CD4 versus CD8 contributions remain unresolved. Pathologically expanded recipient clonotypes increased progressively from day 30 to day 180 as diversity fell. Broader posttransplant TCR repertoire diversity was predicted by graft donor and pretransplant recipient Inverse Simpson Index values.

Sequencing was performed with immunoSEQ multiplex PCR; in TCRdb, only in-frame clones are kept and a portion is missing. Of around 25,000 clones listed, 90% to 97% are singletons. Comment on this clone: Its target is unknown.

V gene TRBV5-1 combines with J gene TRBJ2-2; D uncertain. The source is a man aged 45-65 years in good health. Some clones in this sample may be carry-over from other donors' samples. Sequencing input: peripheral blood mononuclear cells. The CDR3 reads CASSLVMGNTGELFF. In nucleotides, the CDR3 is TGCGCCAGCAGCTTGGTCATGGGGAACACCGGGGAGCTGTTTTTT.